The TCR beta chain under discussion was sequenced for a study of CD8 T cell repertoires and HIV-1 epitope variants. About the study: Controls were a CMV, EBV and flu pool, Ebola AY9, and no peptide.

This CDR3 region has 15 residues. Germline CDR1 ENHRY, CDR2 SYGVKD. J lost 4 bases, V lost 3 bases, and 7 bases had no gene match. TCRdb's copy holds only in-frame clones and misses some; the assay was immunoSEQ multiplex PCR. This sample has 5,400 or so clones, with less than 70% found just once. Concerning this clone itself: Its matching antigen is unknown.

The J gene is TRBJ2-3, the V gene TRBV10-3, with 7 bases aligning to TRBD2. The receptor was derived from a male donor with HIV. The sequenced material came from cultured CD8+ T cells derived from PBMCs. CDR3 residues: CAISDPGGRADTQYF. The CDR3 DNA follows: TGTGCCATCAGTGACCCGGGGGGTAGGGCAGATACGCAGTATTTT.